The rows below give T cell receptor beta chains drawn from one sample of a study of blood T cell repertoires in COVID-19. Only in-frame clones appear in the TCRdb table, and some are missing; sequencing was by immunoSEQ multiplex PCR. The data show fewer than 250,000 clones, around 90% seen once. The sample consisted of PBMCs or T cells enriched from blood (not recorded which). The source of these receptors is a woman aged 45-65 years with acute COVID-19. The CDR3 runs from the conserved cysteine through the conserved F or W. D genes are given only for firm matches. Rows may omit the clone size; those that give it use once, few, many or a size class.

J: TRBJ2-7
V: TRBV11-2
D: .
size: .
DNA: TGTGCCAGCAGCTTAGGAGCCAGGGGTGGCGAGCAGTACTTC
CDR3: CASSLGARGGEQYF

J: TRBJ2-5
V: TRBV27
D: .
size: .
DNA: TGTGCCAGCAGTCCAGCCGGGACTGGGGGGGAGACCCAGTACTTC
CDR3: CASSPAGTGGETQYF

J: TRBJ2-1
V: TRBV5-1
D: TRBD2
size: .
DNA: TGCGCCAGCAGTCAACTAGCGGGAGTCGTCTACAATGAGCAGTTCTTC
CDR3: CASSQLAGVVYNEQFF

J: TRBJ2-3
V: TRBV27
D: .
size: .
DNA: TGTGCCAGCAAGAAGACTAGCACAGATACGCAGTATTTT
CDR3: CASKKTSTDTQYF

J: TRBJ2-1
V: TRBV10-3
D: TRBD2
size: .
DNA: TGTGCCATCAGTGGGGCTACCGGGACTACAAACAATGAGCAGTTCTTC
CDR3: CAISGATGTTNNEQFF

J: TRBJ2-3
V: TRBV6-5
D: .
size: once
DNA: TGTGCCAGCCTGAGGGTAGAAACAGATACGCAGTATTTT
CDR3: CASLRVETDTQYF

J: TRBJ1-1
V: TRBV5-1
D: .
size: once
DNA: TGCGCCAGCAGCAAGGCAGGGGCCGAGAACACTGAAGCTTTCTTT
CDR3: CASSKAGAENTEAFF

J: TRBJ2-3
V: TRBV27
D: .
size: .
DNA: TGTGCCAGCAGTTTATCCCCGGGAGCCGGCACAGATACGCAGTATTTT
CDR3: CASSLSPGAGTDTQYF

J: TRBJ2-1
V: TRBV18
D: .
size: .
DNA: TGTGCCAGCTCACCCCAGCGGGACAATGAGCAGTTCTTC
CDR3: CASSPQRDNEQFF

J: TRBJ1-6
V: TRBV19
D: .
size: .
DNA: TGTGCCAGTAGTATAGGCGGATCACCCCTCCACTTT
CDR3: CASSIGGSPLHF

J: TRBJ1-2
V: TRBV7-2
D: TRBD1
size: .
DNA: TGTGCCAGCAGCCTGCAACCGACAGGGTACAATGATGGCTACACCTTC
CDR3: CASSLQPTGYNDGYTF

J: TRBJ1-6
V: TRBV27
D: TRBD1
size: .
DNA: TGTGCCAGCAGCCTGACAGGGGGCGATTCACCCCTCCACTTT
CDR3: CASSLTGGDSPLHF

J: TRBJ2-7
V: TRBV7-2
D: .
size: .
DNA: TGTGCCAGCAGCTTAGCTCGCAGGGGTGGCGAGCAGTACTTC
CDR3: CASSLARRGGEQYF

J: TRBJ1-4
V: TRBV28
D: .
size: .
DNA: TGTGCCAGCAGTTTTTCGACAGTATCGGGTAGTGAAAAACTGTTTTTT
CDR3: CASSFSTVSGSEKLFF

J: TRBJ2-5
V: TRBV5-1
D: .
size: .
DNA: TGCGCCAGCAGCCTTAGGGGACACCCACAGGGAGAGACCCAGTACTTC
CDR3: CASSLRGHPQGETQYF

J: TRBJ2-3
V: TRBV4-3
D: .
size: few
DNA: TGCGCCAGCAGTCCCCTGAGCGGTCCTAGCACAGATACGCAGTATTTT
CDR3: CASSPLSGPSTDTQYF

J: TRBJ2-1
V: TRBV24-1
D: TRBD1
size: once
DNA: TGTGCCACCAGTGATGACAGGGGGGGGAATGAGCAGTTCTTC
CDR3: CATSDDRGGNEQFF

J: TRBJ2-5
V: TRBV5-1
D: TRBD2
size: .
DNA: TGCGCCAGCATCCGTGGAGCGGGGGAGACCCAGTACTTC
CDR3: CASIRGAGETQYF

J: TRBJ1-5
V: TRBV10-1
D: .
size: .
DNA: TGCGCCAGGGATAGTTGGGGCCAGCCCCAGCATTTT
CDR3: CARDSWGQPQHF

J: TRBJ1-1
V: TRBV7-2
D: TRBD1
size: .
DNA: TGTGCCAGCAGACCAGACAGGGAAGGCACTGAAGCTTTCTTT
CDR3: CASRPDREGTEAFF

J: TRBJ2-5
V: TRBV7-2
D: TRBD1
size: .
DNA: TGTGCCAGCAGCTTATCAGGGGGTGAAGAGACCCAGTACTTC
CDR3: CASSLSGGEETQYF

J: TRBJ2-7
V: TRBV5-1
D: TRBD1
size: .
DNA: TGCGCCAGCAGCTTGCGGACAGGGGACGAGCAGTACTTC
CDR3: CASSLRTGDEQYF

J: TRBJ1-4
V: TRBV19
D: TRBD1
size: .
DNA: TGTGCCAGTGGGAGACAGGGTGGTGAAAAACTGTTTTTT
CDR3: CASGRQGGEKLFF

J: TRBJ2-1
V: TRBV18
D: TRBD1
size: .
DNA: TGTGCCAGCTCACCCCTGACAGGGGGCAATGAGCAGTTCTTC
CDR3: CASSPLTGGNEQFF

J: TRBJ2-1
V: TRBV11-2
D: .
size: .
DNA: TGTGCCAGCAGCTCGTTCTCCTACAATGAGCAGTTCTTC
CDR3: CASSSFSYNEQFF

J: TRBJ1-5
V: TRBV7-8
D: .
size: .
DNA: TGTGCCAGCAGCCCCGGACAGTCAAGCAATCAGCCCCAGCATTTT
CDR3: CASSPGQSSNQPQHF

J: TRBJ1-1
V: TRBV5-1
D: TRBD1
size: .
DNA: TGCGCCAGCAGCTGGGGACAGATCTCGATGAACACTGAAGCTTTCTTT
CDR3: CASSWGQISMNTEAFF

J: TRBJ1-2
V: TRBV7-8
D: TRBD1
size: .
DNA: TGTGCCAGCAGCACCTACCGGGACAGGGAACGCTATGGCTACACCTTC
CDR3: CASSTYRDRERYGYTF

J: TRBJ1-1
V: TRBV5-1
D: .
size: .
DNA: TGCGCCAGCAGCTTGGAGGGGGGGACTGAAGCTTTCTTT
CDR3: CASSLEGGTEAFF

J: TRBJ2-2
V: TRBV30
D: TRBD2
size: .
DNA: TGTGCCTGGAGTGGGACTAGCGGGAGGGATTTTACCGGGGAGCTGTTTTTT
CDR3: CAWSGTSGRDFTGELFF

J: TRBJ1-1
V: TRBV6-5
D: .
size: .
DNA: TGTGCCAGCAGTTACTCGTCGCAGAAGAACACTGAAGCTTTCTTT
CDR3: CASSYSSQKNTEAFF

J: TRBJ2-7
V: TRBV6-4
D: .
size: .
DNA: TGTGCCAGCAGTGAAACAATTCTCCACGAGCAGTACTTC
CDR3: CASSETILHEQYF

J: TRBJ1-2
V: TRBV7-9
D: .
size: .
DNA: TGTGCCAGCAGCTTAACCGGGGTCGGTGGCTACACCTTC
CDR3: CASSLTGVGGYTF

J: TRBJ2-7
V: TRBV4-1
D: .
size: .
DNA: TGCGCCAGCAGCCAAGGATCTAGTCACGAGCAGTACTTC
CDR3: CASSQGSSHEQYF

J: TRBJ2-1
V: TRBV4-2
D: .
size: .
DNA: TGTGCCAGCAGGACCGGGGGTGAGCAGTTCTTC
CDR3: CASRTGGEQFF

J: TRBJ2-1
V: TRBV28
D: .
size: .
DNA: TGTGCCAGCAGGGAGGGGTTCAATGAGCAGTTCTTC
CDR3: CASREGFNEQFF

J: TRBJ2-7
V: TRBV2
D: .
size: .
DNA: TGTGCCAGCAGTAGAGGAAGCCAGTACTTC
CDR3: CASSRGSQYF

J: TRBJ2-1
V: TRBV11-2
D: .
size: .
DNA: TGTGCCAGCAGCCCAACTAGGCCCAATGAGCAGTTCTTC
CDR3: CASSPTRPNEQFF

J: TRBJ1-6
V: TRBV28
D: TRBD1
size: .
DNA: TGTGCCAGCAGTTCGGGACAGGGGAATAATTCACCCCTCCACTTT
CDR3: CASSSGQGNNSPLHF

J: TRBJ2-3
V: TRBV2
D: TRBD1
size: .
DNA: TGTGCCAGCAGTTTTACAGGGGTAGATACGCAGTATTTT
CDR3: CASSFTGVDTQYF

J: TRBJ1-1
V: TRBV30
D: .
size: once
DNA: TGTGCCTGGAGTGTGTTAGCGCCTGAAGCTTTCTTT
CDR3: CAWSVLAPEAFF

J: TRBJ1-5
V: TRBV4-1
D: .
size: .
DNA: TGCGCCAGCAGCCCTACAGGGTCAACCTACAATCAGCCCCAGCATTTT
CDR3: CASSPTGSTYNQPQHF

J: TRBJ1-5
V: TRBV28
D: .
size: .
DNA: TGTGCCAGCAAAGGTCCCCAGGGATTTAGCAATCAGCCCCAGCATTTT
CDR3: CASKGPQGFSNQPQHF

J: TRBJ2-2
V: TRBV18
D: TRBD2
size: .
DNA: TGTGCCAGCTCACCACCGGGACTAGGGGTCGGGGAGCTGTTTTTT
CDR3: CASSPPGLGVGELFF

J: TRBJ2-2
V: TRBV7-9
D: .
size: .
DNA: TGTGCCAGCAGCTCAGTCGCCACCGGGGAGCTGTTTTTT
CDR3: CASSSVATGELFF

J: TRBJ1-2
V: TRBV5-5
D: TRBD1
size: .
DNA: TGTGCCAGCAGCTGGGGCCCGGGACAGGGTAATGGCTACACCTTC
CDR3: CASSWGPGQGNGYTF

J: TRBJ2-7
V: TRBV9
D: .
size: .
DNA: TGTGCCAGCAGCGTCGGCGGCCCGGCCTACGAGCAGTACTTC
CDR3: CASSVGGPAYEQYF

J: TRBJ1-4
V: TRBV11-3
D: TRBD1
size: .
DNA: TGTGCCAGCAGCTTAGGACAGGGAAAAGAAAAACTGTTTTTT
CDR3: CASSLGQGKEKLFF

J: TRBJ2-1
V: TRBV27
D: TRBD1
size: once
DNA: TGTGCCAGCAGTTTATGGGGACAGGGCAACAATGAGCAGTTCTTC
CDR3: CASSLWGQGNNEQFF

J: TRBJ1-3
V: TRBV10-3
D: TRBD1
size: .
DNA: TGTGCCATCAGTGGAGGGGGACAGGGGGCTGGAAACACCATATATTTT
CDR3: CAISGGGQGAGNTIYF

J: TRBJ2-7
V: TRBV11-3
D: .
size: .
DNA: TGTGCCAGCAGCCCAGGGGGAGGCTACAACGAGCAGTACTTC
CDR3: CASSPGGGYNEQYF

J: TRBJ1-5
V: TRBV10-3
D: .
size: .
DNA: TGTGCCATCTGCCAGATTCCGAATCAGCCCCAGCATTTT
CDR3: CAICQIPNQPQHF

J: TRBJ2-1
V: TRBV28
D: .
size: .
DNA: TGTGCCAGCAGATCAGGGCCCTCCTACAATGAGCAGTTCTTC
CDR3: CASRSGPSYNEQFF